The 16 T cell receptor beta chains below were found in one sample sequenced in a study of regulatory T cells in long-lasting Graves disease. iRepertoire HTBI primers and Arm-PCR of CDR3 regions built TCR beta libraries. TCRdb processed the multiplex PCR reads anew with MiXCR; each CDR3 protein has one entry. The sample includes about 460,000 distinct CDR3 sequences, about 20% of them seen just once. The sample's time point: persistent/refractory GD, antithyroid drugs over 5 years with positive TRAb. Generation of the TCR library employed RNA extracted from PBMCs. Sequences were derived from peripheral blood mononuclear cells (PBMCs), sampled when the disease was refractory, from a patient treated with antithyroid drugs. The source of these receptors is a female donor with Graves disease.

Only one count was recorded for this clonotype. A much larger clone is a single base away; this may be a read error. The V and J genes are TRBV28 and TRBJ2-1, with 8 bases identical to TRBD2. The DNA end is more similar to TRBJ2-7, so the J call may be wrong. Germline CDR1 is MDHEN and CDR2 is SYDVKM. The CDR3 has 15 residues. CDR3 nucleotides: TGTGCCAGCAGTGTCACTAGCGGTCACCCCTACGAGCAGTACTTC. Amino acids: CASSVTSGHPYEQYF.

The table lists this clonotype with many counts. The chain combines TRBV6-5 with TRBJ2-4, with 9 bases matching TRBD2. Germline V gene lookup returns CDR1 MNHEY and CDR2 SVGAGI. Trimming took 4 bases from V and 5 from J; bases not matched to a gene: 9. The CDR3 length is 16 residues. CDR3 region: CASSSRGRAMENIQYF. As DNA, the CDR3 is TGTGCCAGCAGTTCCCGCGGGAGGGCGATGGAAAACATTCAGTACTTC.

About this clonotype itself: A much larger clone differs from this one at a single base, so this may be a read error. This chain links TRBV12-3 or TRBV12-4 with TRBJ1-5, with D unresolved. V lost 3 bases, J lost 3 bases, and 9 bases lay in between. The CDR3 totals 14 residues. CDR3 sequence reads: CASSFYGINQPQHF. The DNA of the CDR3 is TGTGCCAGCAGTTTTTACGGTATCAATCAGCCCCAGCATTTT.

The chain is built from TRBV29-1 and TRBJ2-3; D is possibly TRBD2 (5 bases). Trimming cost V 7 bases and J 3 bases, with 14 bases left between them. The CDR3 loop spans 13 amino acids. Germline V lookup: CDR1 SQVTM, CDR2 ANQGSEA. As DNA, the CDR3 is TGCAGCGCTACGCGTGGAGGAACAGATACGCAGTATTTT. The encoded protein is CSATRGGTDTQYF.

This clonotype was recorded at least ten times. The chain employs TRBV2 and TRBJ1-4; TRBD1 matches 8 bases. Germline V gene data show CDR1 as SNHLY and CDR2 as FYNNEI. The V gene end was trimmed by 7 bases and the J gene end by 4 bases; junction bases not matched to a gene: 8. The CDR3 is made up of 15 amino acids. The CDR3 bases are TGTGCCAGCAACAATCAGGGGGCGGGTAATGAAAAACTGTTTTTT. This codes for CASNNQGAGNEKLFF.

Here the CDR3 reads CSALFTDTQYF. For the CDR3, the DNA is TGCAGTGCTCTCTTCACAGATACGCAGTATTTT. The J gene is TRBJ2-3, the V gene TRBV20-1; D is unclear. Trimming removed 5 bases from V and 2 bases from J, with 5 bases in between. The CDR3 spans 11 residues. Germline assignment: CDR1 DFQATT and CDR2 SNEGSKA (reference sequence).

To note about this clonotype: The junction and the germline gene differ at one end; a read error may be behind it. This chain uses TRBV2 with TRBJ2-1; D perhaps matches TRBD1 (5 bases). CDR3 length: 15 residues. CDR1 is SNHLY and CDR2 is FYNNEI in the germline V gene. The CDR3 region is CASSEGTPAYNERFF. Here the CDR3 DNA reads TGTGCCAGCAGTGAAGGGACACCCGCCTACAATGAGCGGTTCTTC.

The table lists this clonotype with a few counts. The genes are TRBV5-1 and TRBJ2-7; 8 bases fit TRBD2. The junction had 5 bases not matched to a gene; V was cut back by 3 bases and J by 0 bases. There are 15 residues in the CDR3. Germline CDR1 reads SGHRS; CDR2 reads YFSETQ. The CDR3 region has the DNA TGCGCCAGCAGCTCTCGACTAGCGAGCTCCTACGAGCAGTACTTC. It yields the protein CASSSRLASSYEQYF.

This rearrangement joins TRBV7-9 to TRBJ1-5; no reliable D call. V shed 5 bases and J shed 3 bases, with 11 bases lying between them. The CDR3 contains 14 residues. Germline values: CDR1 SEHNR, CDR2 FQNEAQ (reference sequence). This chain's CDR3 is CASSRDGNNQPQHF. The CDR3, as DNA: TGTGCCAGCAGCCGTGACGGTAACAATCAGCCCCAGCATTTT.

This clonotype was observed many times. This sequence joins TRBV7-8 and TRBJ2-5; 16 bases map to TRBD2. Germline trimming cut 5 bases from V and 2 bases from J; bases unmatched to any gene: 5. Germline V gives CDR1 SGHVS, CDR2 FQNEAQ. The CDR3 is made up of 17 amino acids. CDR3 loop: CASSPMGLAGGQETQYF. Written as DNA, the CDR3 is TGTGCCAGCAGCCCGATGGGACTAGCGGGGGGGCAAGAGACCCAGTACTTC.

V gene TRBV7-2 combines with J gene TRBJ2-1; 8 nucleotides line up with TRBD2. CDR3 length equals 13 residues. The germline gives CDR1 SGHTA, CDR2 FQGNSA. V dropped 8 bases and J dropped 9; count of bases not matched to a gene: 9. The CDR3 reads CASSTGRAFEQFF. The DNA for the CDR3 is TGTGCCAGCTCCACCGGGAGGGCCTTTGAGCAGTTCTTC. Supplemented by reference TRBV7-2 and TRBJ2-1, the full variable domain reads GAGVSQSPSNKVTEKGKDVELRCDPISGHTALYWYRQSLGQGLEFLIYFQGNSAPDKSGLPSDRFSAERTGGSVSTLTIQRTQQEDSAVYLCASSTGRAFEQFFGPGTRLTVL.

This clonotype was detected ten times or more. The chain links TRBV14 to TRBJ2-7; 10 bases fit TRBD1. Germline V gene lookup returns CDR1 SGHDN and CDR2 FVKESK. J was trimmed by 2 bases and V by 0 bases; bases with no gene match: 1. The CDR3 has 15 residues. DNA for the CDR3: TGTGCCAGCAGCCAAGACGGGACAGGGGCCTACGAGCAGTACTTC. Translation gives CASSQDGTGAYEQYF.

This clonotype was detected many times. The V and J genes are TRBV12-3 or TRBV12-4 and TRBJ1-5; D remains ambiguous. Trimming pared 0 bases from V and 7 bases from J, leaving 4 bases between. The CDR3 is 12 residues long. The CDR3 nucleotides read TGTGCCAGCAGTTTAGCGGCCCAGCCCCAGCATTTT. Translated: CASSLAAQPQHF.

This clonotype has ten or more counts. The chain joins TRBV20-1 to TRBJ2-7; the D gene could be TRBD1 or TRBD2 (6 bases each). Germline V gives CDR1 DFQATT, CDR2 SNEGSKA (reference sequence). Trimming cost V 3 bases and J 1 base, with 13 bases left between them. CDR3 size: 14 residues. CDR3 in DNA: TGCAGTGCTAGTAGGGGGGACCCGTCCTACGAGCAGTACTTC. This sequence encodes CSASRGDPSYEQYF.

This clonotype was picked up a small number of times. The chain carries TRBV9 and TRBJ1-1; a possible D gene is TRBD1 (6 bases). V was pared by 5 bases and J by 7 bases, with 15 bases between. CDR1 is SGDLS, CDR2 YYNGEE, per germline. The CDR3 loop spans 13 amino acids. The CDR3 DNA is TGTGCCAGCAGTTTTTCCGAGGGGGGTGAAGCTTTCTTT. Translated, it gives CASSFSEGGEAFF.

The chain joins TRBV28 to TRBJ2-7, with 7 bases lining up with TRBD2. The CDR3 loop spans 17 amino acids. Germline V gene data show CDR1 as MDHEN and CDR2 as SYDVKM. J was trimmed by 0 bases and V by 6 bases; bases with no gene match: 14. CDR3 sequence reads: CASSLSMGAGHSYEQYF. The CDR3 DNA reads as TGTGCCAGCAGCCTTTCGATGGGAGCGGGGCACTCCTACGAGCAGTACTTC.